The 4 T cell receptor beta chains below all came from one sample that was sequenced in a study of cytomegalovirus exposure and HLA in healthy donors. Amplification used 60 Vbeta primers and 13 Jbeta primers. Repertoires were generated with immunoSEQ multiplex PCR, while TCRdb's copy carries only in-frame clones and drops some. The top ten hold approximately 2% of the sample, which has under 150,000 clones, roughly 83% seen once. Material for sequencing was PBMCs. The origin of the receptors is a man aged 18 to 35 in good health and CMV-seronegative.

This rearrangement joins TRBV5-4 to TRBJ2-1, with no clear D. V lost 4 bases and J lost 4, with 18 bases in between. The CDR3 spans 16 residues. The germline V gene encodes CDR1 SGHNT and CDR2 YYREEE (reference sequence). Here the CDR3 DNA reads TGTGCCAGCAGCCCGACGGTGTCAGTAGCATACAATGAGCAGTTCTTC. It is translated as CASSPTVSVAYNEQFF.

This clone has only a few counts. CDR3 nucleotides: TGCGCCAGCAGTGCCGGCAGGGCACCTGGAAACACCATATATTTT. It codes for CASSAGRAPGNTIYF. The rearrangement links TRBV10-1 to TRBJ1-3; D is perhaps TRBD1 (5 bases). The CDR3 runs to 15 residues. Trimming left V 4 bases short and J 2 bases short, with 12 bases between. The germline V gene has CDR1 WNHNN and CDR2 SYGVQD (reference sequence).

As concerns this clone: In the same sample, other DNA sequences code for this CDR3. The V gene is TRBV11-2, the J gene TRBJ1-1; D ambiguous. Germline assignment: CDR1 SGHAT and CDR2 FQNNGV. V lost 1 base to trimming and J lost 8 bases, with 8 bases between them. This CDR3 has 12 residues. CDR3 amino acids: CASSLGHREAFF. The CDR3 DNA sequence: TGTGCCAGCAGCTTAGGGCACCGAGAAGCTTTCTTT. Filled out from reference TRBV11-2 and TRBJ1-1, the complete variable domain reads EAGVAQSPRYKIIEKRQSVAFWCNPISGHATLYWYQQILGQGPKLLIQFQNNGVVDDSQLPKDRFSAERLKGVDSTLKIQPAKLEDSAVYLCASSLGHREAFFGQGTRLTVV.

The chain is built from TRBV6-6 and TRBJ2-7; 9 bases align to TRBD1. This CDR3 region has 14 residues. From germline, CDR1 is MNHNY and CDR2 SVGAGI (reference sequence). V was clipped by 5 bases and J by 5 bases; unmatched bases: 7. CDR3 DNA: TGTGCCAGCAGTCAACGGACAGGGGTAAACGAGCAGTACGTC. The encoded protein is CASSQRTGVNEQYV.